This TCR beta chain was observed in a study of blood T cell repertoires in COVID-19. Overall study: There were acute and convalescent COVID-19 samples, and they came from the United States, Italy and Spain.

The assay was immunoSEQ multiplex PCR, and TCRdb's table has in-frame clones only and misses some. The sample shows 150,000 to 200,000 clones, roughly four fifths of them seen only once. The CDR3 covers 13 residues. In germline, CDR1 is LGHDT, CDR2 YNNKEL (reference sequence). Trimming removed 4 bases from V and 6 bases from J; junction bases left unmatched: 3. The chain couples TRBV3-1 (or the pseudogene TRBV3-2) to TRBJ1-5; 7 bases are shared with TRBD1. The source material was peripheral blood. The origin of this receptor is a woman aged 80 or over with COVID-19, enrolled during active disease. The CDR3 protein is CASSLAGGQPQHF. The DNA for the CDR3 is TGTGCCAGCAGCCTCGCAGGGGGTCAGCCCCAGCATTTT.